This T cell receptor beta chain was identified during a study of blood T cell repertoires in COVID-19. Study summary: The United States, Italy and Spain provided the acute and convalescent COVID-19 samples. In each case, the material was cDNA or gDNA derived from T cells, B-cell-depleted T cells, or PBMCs.

The length of the CDR3 is 13 residues. Looked up from germline, CDR1 is LNHDA and CDR2 is SQIVND (reference sequence). V was clipped by 5 bases and J by 8 bases; unmatched bases: 8. In the original workflow: Estimated nucleated cell counts came from reference gene primer amplification. Data came from immunoSEQ multiplex PCR; TCRdb stores just in-frame clones and leaves some out. That table is the source of V, J and clone size, and D and trimming were worked out from the DNA. The sample yields some 220,000 clones, around four fifths seen once. Sequencing used peripheral blood. This sequence joins TRBV19 and TRBJ1-2; 7 bases are shared with TRBD1. The receptor was derived from a woman in her sixties with active or convalescent COVID-19. Here the CDR3 DNA reads TGTGCCAGTAGTCCCAGACAGGGATGGGGCTACACCTTC. Its protein product is CASSPRQGWGYTF.